The 26 T cell receptor beta chains below all came from one sample that was sequenced in a study of blood T cell repertoires in COVID-19. The method was immunoSEQ multiplex PCR; TCRdb's version includes in-frame clones alone and lacks a portion of them. The repertoire has fewer than 300,000 clones, about 90% of them found once; the top ten carry about 1.6%. Sequencing was done on a sample of peripheral blood. The receptors shown here come from a woman in her forties who had recovered from COVID-19.

V usage is TRBV21-1 and J usage is TRBJ2-7; the table gives TRBD1 as D, unverified against the DNA. TRBV21-1 is deemed a pseudogene. The CDR3 runs 16 residues. The CDR3 protein is CASSGPDRGCSYEQYF. The CDR3 DNA sequence: TGTGCCAGCAGCGGGCCGGACAGGGGGTGTTCCTACGAGCAGTACTTC.

This clone has only a few counts. The chain employs TRBV14 and TRBJ2-1; 9 nucleotides match TRBD1. V shed 3 bases, J shed 4 bases, and the junction held 10 bases outside the gene matches. The CDR3 spans 17 residues. Germline CDR1 SGHDN, CDR2 FVKESK. The CDR3 region has the DNA TGTGCCAGCAGCCAGAGCCCGGGACAGGGAAGTTACAATGAGCAGTTCTTC. Its protein product is CASSQSPGQGSYNEQFF.

The chain links TRBV4-1 to TRBJ2-7, with 8 bases matching TRBD1. The CDR3 has 15 residues. V lost 1 base and J lost 7; bases outside the gene matches: 9. Germline assignment: CDR1 MGHRA and CDR2 YSYEKL. CDR3 sequence (DNA): TGCGCCAGCAGCCAAGTGACAGGGGCAAGGTGGGAGCAGTACTTC. This translates into CASSQVTGARWEQYF.

This chain links TRBV6-5 with TRBJ2-3; perhaps TRBD2 as D (5 bases). The length of the CDR3 is 14 residues. Trimming left V 6 bases short and J 1 base short, with 11 bases between. Germline V CDR1 and CDR2: MNHEY, SVGAGI. The CDR3 is CASSPVGGTDTQYF. The DNA of the CDR3 is TGTGCCAGCAGCCCGGTCGGGGGCACAGATACGCAGTATTTT.

The CDR3 nucleotides are TGTGCCAGCAGCTTGGATCGGGGTTACACCGGGGAGCTGTTTTTT. This encodes CASSLDRGYTGELFF. The chain is built from TRBV5-6 and TRBJ2-2; possibly TRBD2 for D (5 bases). V was trimmed by 0 bases and J by 3 bases, leaving 9 bases between them. This CDR3 is 15 amino acids long. Germline values: CDR1 SGHDT, CDR2 YYEEEE.

The chain carries TRBV5-6 and TRBJ2-5; possibly TRBD1 for D (5 bases). CDR3 size: 12 residues. The germline V gene encodes CDR1 SGHDT and CDR2 YYEEEE. Trimming took 3 bases from V and 4 from J, leaving 7 bases between them. Written as DNA, the CDR3 is TGTGCCAGCAGCTGGGGCGGAGAGACCCAGTACTTC. This gives the protein CASSWGGETQYF.

This clone has only one observation. The chain employs TRBV9 and TRBJ2-7; 7 bases map to TRBD1. This CDR3 region has 14 residues. The V segment lost 2 bases and the J segment 3 bases; nucleotides outside the gene matches: 5. CDR1 is SGDLS, CDR2 YYNGEE, per germline. CDR3 region: CASSVGTAHYEQYF. The CDR3 DNA sequence: TGTGCCAGCAGCGTTGGGACAGCCCACTACGAGCAGTACTTC.

As concerns this clone: The junction does not match germline at one end; this may be a read error. The rearrangement uses TRBV2 and TRBJ2-2, with 10 bases lining up with TRBD1. The CDR3 consists of 15 residues. CDR1 is SNHLY, CDR2 FYNNEI, per germline. The CDR3 DNA reads TGTGCCAGCAGCGAAGACAGGGGGCTCGCCGGGGAGCTGTTTTTT. Protein sequence: CASSEDRGLAGELFF.

The J gene is TRBJ1-2, the V gene TRBV9; TRBD1 is a possible D gene (5 bases). This CDR3 spans 13 amino acids. Germline CDR1 reads SGDLS; CDR2 reads YYNGEE. V lost 5 bases and J 8 bases, leaving 16 bases between the germline ends. The CDR3: CASSGPRVLGYTF. CDR3 nucleotide sequence: TGTGCCAGCAGTGGGCCCAGGGTCCTGGGCTACACCTTC.

In its sample, this clone was seen once. This chain joins TRBV7-7 and TRBJ2-1; a weak D match, TRBD2 (6 bases). The CDR3 is 15 amino acids. V was pared by 5 bases and J by 7 bases, with 18 bases between. Germline CDR1 and CDR2: SSHAT and FNYEAQ (reference sequence). The CDR3 here is CASSRDFGPRNEQFF. The CDR3 DNA reads as TGTGCCAGCAGCCGGGACTTTGGCCCTCGGAATGAGCAGTTCTTC.

The rearrangement links TRBV4-3 to TRBJ2-3, with 7 positions matching TRBD1. Germline V CDR1 and CDR2: LGHNA, YSLEER. With 5 bases clipped from V and 8 bases from J, the junction kept 4 bases outside the gene matches. This CDR3 contains 12 residues. The CDR3 DNA reads TGCGCCAGCAGCTTACAGGGGAGTACGCAGTATTTT. As protein: CASSLQGSTQYF.

The V call is TRBV6-2 or TRBV6-3, the J call TRBJ2-7; TRBD1 matches 7 bases. The CDR3 sequence is 15 residues long. In germline, CDR1 is MNHEY, CDR2 SVGEGT. After removal of 2 bases from V and 0 bases from J, the junction contained 4 bases not matched to a gene. As DNA, the CDR3 is TGTGCCAGCAGTTACGACGGGACAGCCTCCTACGAGCAGTACTTC. Translated, it gives CASSYDGTASYEQYF.

V gene TRBV5-1 combines with J gene TRBJ2-5; TRBD2 agrees at 7 bases. Trimming took 4 bases from V and 4 from J; bases not matched to a gene: 10. The CDR3 runs 15 residues. Germline V lookup: CDR1 SGHRS, CDR2 YFSETQ. The CDR3 here is CASSPKWGGGETQYF. The CDR3 DNA follows: TGCGCCAGCAGCCCGAAATGGGGGGGAGGAGAGACCCAGTACTTC. The variable domain in full, completed from reference TRBV5-1 and TRBJ2-5, reads KAGVTQTPRYLIKTRGQQVTLSCSPISGHRSVSWYQQTPGQGLQFLFEYFSETQRNKGNFPGRFSGRQFSNSRSEMNVSTLELGDSALYLCASSPKWGGGETQYFGPGTRLLVL.

This chain joins TRBV7-8 and TRBJ2-7, with unresolved D. V gave up 5 bases and J gave up 0 bases, with 11 bases separating them. The germline V gene has CDR1 SGHVS and CDR2 FQNEAQ. The CDR3 loop spans 14 amino acids. The CDR3 is CASSHPRDSYEQYF. The CDR3 coding sequence is TGTGCCAGCAGCCACCCGCGAGACTCCTACGAGCAGTACTTC.

The table lists this clone with a count of one. The chain couples TRBV7-2 to TRBJ2-4; 9 bases line up with TRBD2. The CDR3 is made up of 18 amino acids. Trimming took 5 bases from V and 6 from J; bases not matched to a gene: 17. CDR1 is SGHTA and CDR2 is FQGNSA in the germline V gene. The CDR3 protein is CASSPRAGGGGAANIQYF. The CDR3 region has the DNA TGTGCCAGCAGCCCACGAGCCGGGGGCGGGGGGGCCGCAAACATTCAGTACTTC.

This clone was observed once. V is TRBV7-2 and J is TRBJ2-2; tentative D call: TRBD2 (5 bases). Germline lookup yields CDR1 SGHTA and CDR2 FQGNSA. The length of the CDR3 is 16 residues. Trimming took 5 bases from V and 0 from J, leaving 13 bases between them. This CDR3 reads CASSLGVLANTGELFF. DNA for the CDR3: TGTGCCAGCAGCCTCGGGGTTCTCGCGAACACCGGGGAGCTGTTTTTT.

The chain couples TRBV15 to TRBJ2-7; D perhaps matches TRBD1 (6 bases). The germline gives CDR1 LNHNV, CDR2 YYDKDF (reference sequence). This CDR3 contains 16 residues. Between the trimmed V and J ends, which lost 8 bases and 3 bases, there was a span of 23 bases. In DNA form, the CDR3 reads TGTGCCACCGCGAGGGACAAAAATTCTGAGGGCTACGAGCAGTACTTC. It translates to CATARDKNSEGYEQYF.

The chain recombines TRBV7-2 with TRBJ2-1, with D maybe TRBD2 (6 bases). V lost 0 bases and J lost 12, with 6 bases in between. CDR3 length: 11 residues. Germline V gives CDR1 SGHTA, CDR2 FQGNSA. CDR3 nucleotide sequence: TGTGCCAGCAGCTTAGCGGGGGGGCAGTTCTTC. Translation: CASSLAGGQFF. Full variable domain (remainder filled in from reference TRBV7-2 and TRBJ2-1): GAGVSQSPSNKVTEKGKDVELRCDPISGHTALYWYRQSLGQGLEFLIYFQGNSAPDKSGLPSDRFSAERTGGSVSTLTIQRTQQEDSAVYLCASSLAGGQFFGPGTRLTVL.

The V and J genes are TRBV9 and TRBJ2-3; 12 bases line up with TRBD1. CDR3 length equals 15 residues. After removal of 3 bases from V and 7 bases from J, the junction contained 6 bases not matched to a gene. Per the germline V gene, CDR1 is SGDLS and CDR2 is YYNGEE. The CDR3 nucleotides are TGTGCCAGCAGCGCCACGGGACAGGGGGCAAATACGCAGTATTTT. It is translated as CASSATGQGANTQYF.

The chain is built from TRBV4-1 and TRBJ1-4; tentative D call: TRBD1 (6 bases). V shed 9 bases and J shed 4 bases, with 18 bases lying between them. The CDR3 has 15 amino acids. CDR1 and CDR2 (germline): MGHRA, YSYEKL. For the CDR3, the DNA is TGCGCCAGTAACCCTGGGAACAGGGTTAATGAAAAACTGTTTTTT. This encodes CASNPGNRVNEKLFF.

The chain carries TRBV7-9 and TRBJ1-1; 7 bases are a match to TRBD1. The junction had 13 bases not matched to a gene; V was cut back by 4 bases and J by 8 bases. There are 15 residues in the CDR3. In germline, CDR1 is SEHNR, CDR2 FQNEAQ (reference sequence). The CDR3 is CASSYLPGTAGEAFF. CDR3 coding DNA: TGTGCCAGCAGCTACCTACCCGGGACAGCAGGAGAAGCTTTCTTT.

The rearrangement uses TRBV5-1 and TRBJ2-3; 7 positions agree with TRBD1. After removal of 0 bases from V and 4 bases from J, the junction contained 11 bases not matched to a gene. The length of the CDR3 is 17 residues. From germline, CDR1 is SGHRS and CDR2 YFSETQ. CDR3 loop: CASSLVPPGQTPDTQYF. DNA for the CDR3: TGCGCCAGCAGCTTGGTCCCGCCGGGACAGACCCCAGATACGCAGTATTTT.

The rearrangement joins TRBV18 to TRBJ2-3, with 10 bases identical to TRBD1. Germline V lookup: CDR1 KGHSH, CDR2 LQKENI. CDR3 length: 15 amino acids. V lost 0 bases and J lost 5; bases outside the gene matches: 2. CDR3 coding DNA: TGTGCCAGCTCACCACCGGGACAGGGGCAAGATACGCAGTATTTT. As protein: CASSPPGQGQDTQYF.

The chain couples TRBV5-1 to TRBJ2-3, with TRBD2 matching over 10 bases. V trimming: 4 bases; J trimming: 3 bases; junction bases outside the gene matches: 5. Germline CDR1 reads SGHRS; CDR2 reads YFSETQ. The CDR3 loop spans 15 amino acids. The CDR3 nucleotides read TGCGCCAGCAGCGCTAGCGGGGGAGTAACAGATACGCAGTATTTT. As protein: CASSASGGVTDTQYF.

The chain couples TRBV3-1 (or the pseudogene TRBV3-2) to TRBJ2-7; no clear D gene. Germline values: CDR1 LGHDT, CDR2 YNNKEL (reference sequence). The length of the CDR3 is 15 residues. Trimming stripped 1 base from V and 3 bases from J, with 13 bases between. DNA of the CDR3: TGTGCCAGCAGCCAAGGGAGAACCCGAGACTACGAGCAGTACTTC. This encodes CASSQGRTRDYEQYF.

The J gene is TRBJ2-2, the V gene TRBV7-2; 12 nucleotides align to TRBD1. The junction had 9 bases not matched to a gene; V was cut back by 5 bases and J by 8 bases. Per the germline V gene, CDR1 is SGHTA and CDR2 is FQGNSA. The CDR3 is 16 residues long. CDR3 nucleotides: TGTGCCAGCAGCCAGGGGACAGGGGGCGGTTCGGGGGAGCTGTTTTTT. It codes for CASSQGTGGGSGELFF.